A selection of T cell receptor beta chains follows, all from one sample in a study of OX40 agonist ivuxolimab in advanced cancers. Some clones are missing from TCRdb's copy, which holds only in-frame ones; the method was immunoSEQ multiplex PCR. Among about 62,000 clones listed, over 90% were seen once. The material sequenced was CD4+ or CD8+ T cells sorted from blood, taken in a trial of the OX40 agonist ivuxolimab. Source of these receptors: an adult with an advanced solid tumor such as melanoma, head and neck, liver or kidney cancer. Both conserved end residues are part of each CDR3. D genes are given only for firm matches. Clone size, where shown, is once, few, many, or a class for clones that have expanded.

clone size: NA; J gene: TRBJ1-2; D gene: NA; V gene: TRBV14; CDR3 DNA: TGTGCCAGCAGCCAAGTAACGGGAGCCTATGGCTACACCTTC; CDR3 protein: CASSQVTGAYGYTF
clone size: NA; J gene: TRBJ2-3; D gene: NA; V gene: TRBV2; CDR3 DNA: TGTGCCGAAGGCCCTGCGGATACGCAGTATTTT; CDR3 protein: CAEGPADTQYF
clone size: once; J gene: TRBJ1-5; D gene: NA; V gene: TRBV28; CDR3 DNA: TGTGCCAGCAGCCGATCGAATCAGCCCCAGCATTTT; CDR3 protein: CASSRSNQPQHF
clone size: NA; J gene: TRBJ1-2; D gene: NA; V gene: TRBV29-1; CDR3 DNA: TGCAGCGTTGAGGAGGGTCTAGGAACCTTC; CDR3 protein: CSVEEGLGTF
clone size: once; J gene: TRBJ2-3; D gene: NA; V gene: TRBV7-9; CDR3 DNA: TGTGCCAGCAGCCCATCGGGGACGCCAGATACGCAGTATTTT; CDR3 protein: CASSPSGTPDTQYF
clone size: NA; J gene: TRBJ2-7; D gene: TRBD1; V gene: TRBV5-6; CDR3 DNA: TGTGCCAGCAGCTTGGCCGGGACAGGGGTAATCGAGCAGTACTTC; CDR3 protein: CASSLAGTGVIEQYF
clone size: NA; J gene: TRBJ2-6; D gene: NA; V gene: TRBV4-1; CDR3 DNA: TGCGCCAGCAGCCAAGCCGGGGGTTCTGGGGCCAACGTCCTGACTTTC; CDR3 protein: CASSQAGGSGANVLTF
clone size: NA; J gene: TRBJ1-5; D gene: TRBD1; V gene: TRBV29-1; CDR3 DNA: TGCAGCGTCCGGACAGGGGAGGGCAATCAGCCCCAGCATTTT; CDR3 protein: CSVRTGEGNQPQHF
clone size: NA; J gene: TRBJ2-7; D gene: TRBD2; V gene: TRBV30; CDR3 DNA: TGTGCCTGGATTGGGCTAGCGGGAGTTGGGGAGCAGTACTTC; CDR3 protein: CAWIGLAGVGEQYF
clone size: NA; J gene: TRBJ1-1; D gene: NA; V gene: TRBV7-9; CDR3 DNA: TGTGCCAGCAGCTCCGGGACGATCATGAACACTGAAGCTTTCTTT; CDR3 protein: CASSSGTIMNTEAFF
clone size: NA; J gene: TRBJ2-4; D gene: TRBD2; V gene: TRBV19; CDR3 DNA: TGTGCCAGTAGTATCGCTAGCGGGAGTGACATTCAGTACTTC; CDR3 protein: CASSIASGSDIQYF
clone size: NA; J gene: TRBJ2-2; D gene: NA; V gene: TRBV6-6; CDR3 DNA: TGTGCCAGCAGCCACGGGGGCACCGGGGAGCTGTTTTTT; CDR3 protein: CASSHGGTGELFF
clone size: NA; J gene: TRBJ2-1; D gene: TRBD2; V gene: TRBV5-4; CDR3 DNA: TGTGCCAGCAGCTTGGGCCTAGCGGACTCCTACAATGAGCAGTTCTTC; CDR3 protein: CASSLGLADSYNEQFF
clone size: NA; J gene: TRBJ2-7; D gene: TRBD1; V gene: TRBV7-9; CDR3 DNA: TGTGCCAGCAGCTTAGAGGACAGGCCTGCCGACGAGCAGTACTTC; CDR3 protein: CASSLEDRPADEQYF
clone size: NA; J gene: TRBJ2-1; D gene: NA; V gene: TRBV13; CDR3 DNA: TGTGCCAGCAGCATAGCGGACAATGAGCAGTTCTTC; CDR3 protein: CASSIADNEQFF
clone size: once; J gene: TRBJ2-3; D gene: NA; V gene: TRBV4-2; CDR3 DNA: TGTGCCAGCAGCCAAGTGGAGGACTTATATACAGATACGCAGTATTTT; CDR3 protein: CASSQVEDLYTDTQYF
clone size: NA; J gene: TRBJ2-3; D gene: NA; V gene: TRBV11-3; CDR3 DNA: TGTGCCAGCAGCTTAGGTACGGCTCCTACGGCAGATACGCAGTATTTT; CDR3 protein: CASSLGTAPTADTQYF
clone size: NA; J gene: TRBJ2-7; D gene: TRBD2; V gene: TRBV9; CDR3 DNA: TGTGCCAGCAGCGCTAGCGGGACCGATTACGAGCAGTACTTC; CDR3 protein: CASSASGTDYEQYF
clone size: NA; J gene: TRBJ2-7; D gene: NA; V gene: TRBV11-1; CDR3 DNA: TGTGCCAGCAGCTTAGGGGCTTCAGGCTACGAGCAGTACTTC; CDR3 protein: CASSLGASGYEQYF
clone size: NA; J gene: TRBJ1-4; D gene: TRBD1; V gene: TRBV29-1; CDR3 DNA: TGCAGCGTTGAAGACGAAGGGACAGCCACACTTGCAACTAATGAAAAACTGTTTTTT; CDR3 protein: CSVEDEGTATLATNEKLFF
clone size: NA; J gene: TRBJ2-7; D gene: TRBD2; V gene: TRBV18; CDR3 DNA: TGTGCCAGCTCATTGAATGCCGGGACTAGTCGCGAGCAGTACTTC; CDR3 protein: CASSLNAGTSREQYF
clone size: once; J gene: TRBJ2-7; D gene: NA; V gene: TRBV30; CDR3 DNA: TGTGCCTGGAGTGTTGGACGGCACGAGCAGTACTTC; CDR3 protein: CAWSVGRHEQYF
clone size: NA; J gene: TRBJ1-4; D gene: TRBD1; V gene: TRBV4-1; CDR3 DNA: TGCGCCAGCAGCCAGGAGACAGGGTCAACTAATGAAAAACTGTTTTTT; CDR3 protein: CASSQETGSTNEKLFF
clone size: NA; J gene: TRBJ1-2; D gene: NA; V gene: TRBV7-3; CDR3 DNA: TGTGCCAGCAGCTTAGAGGGAAACTATGGCTACACCTTC; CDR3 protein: CASSLEGNYGYTF
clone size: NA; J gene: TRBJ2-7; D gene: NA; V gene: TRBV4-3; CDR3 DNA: TGCGCCAGCAGCCAAGATCGATTCCTTTTGGGGGAGCAGTACTTC; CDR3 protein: CASSQDRFLLGEQYF
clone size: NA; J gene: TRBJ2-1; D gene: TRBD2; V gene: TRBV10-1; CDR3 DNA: TGCGCCAGCAGATCGTCCGGGACTAGCGAGATCAATGAGCAGTTCTTC; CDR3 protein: CASRSSGTSEINEQFF
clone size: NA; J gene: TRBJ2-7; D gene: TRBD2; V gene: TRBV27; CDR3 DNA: TGTGCCAGCAGTCCCCTATCGACTAGCAGTTACGAGCAGTACTTC; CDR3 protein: CASSPLSTSSYEQYF
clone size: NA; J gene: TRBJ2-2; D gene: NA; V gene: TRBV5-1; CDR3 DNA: TGCGCCAGCAGCTTGGGGCCCGGGGAGCTGTTTTTT; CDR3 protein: CASSLGPGELFF
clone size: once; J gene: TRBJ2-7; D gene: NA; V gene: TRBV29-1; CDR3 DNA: TGCAGCGTTGTTCGACAGGATTCCTACGAGCAGTACTTC; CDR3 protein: CSVVRQDSYEQYF
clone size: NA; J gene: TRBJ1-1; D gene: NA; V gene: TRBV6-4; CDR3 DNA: TGTGCCAGCAGTGACAAGGGAGGCACTGAAGCTTTCTTT; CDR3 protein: CASSDKGGTEAFF
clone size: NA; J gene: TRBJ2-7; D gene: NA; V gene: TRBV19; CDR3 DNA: TGTGCCAATAGTATAGGCCGGGACCCAGGACACGAGCAGTACTTC; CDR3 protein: CANSIGRDPGHEQYF
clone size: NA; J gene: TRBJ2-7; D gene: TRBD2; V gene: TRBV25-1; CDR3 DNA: TGTGCCAGCAGCCTAGCGGGAGAAGACTACGAGCAGTACTTC; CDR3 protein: CASSLAGEDYEQYF
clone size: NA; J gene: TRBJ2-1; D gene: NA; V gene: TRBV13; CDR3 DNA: TGTGCCAGCAGCTCCGGGACACGAACCTACAATGAGCAGTTCTTC; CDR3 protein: CASSSGTRTYNEQFF
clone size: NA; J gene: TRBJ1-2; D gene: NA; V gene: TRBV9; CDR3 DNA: TGTGCCAGCAGCGTAGAATTGGGTTTCTACACCTTC; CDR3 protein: CASSVELGFYTF
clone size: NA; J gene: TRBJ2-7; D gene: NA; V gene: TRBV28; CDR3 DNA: TGTGCCAGCAGATATGGGGGGGCTTACGAGCAGTACTTC; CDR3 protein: CASRYGGAYEQYF
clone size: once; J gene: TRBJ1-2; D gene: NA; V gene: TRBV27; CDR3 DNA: TGTGCCAGCAGTTTATTTCACCCCGGGTTGGACTATGGCTACACCTTC; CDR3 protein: CASSLFHPGLDYGYTF
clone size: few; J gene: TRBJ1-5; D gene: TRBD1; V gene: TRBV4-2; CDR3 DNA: TGTGCCAGCAGCCTACGGGGTCAGGGGGAAGGTCACCCCCAGCATTTT; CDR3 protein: CASSLRGQGEGHPQHF
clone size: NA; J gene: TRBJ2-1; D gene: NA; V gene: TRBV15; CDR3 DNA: TGTGCCACCAGCAGAGTAGGGGTGAACAATGAGCAGTTCTTC; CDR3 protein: CATSRVGVNNEQFF
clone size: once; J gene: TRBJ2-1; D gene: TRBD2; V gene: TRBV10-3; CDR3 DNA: TGTGCCATCAGGGGGGGGGACGGTGAGCAGTTCTTC; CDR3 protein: CAIRGGDGEQFF
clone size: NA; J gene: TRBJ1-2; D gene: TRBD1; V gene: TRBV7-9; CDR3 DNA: TGTGCCAGCAGCTTATCCCGACCGGGACAGGGGAGCTATGGCTACACCTTC; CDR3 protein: CASSLSRPGQGSYGYTF
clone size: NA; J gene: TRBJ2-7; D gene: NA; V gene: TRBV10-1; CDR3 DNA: TGCGCCAGCAGTGAGTCGGGCAGGGCCTACGAGCAGTACTTC; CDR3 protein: CASSESGRAYEQYF
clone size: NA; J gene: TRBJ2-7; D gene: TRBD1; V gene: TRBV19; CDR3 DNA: TGTGCCAGTAGTGTGGGCAGGGGGCAGGACGAGCAGTACTTC; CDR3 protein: CASSVGRGQDEQYF
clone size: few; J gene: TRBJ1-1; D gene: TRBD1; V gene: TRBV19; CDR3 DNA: TGTGCCAGTAGTTCAGGGGGCACTGAAGCTTTCTTT; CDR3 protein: CASSSGGTEAFF
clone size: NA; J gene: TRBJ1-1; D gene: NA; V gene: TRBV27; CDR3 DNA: TGTGCCAGCAGTTTATACCATCCGAACACTGAAGCTTTCTTT; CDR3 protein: CASSLYHPNTEAFF
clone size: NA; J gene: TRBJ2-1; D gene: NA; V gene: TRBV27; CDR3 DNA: TGTGCCAGCAGTTCAGTTCGTAATGAGCAGTTCTTC; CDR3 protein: CASSSVRNEQFF
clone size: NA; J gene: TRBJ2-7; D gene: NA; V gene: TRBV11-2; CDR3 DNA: TGTGCCAGCAGCTTGGTGGTCTTGTACGAGCAGTACTTC; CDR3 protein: CASSLVVLYEQYF